This entry features one T cell receptor (beta chain) sequence. This clone was observed a single time. This receptor's antigen is unknown. One base away there is no much larger clone; base qualities are not given. The data were taken from a study of blood T cell repertoires in COVID-19 (dated by TCRdb to 2018 to 2021). With respect to the entire study: Collaborator samples came from the United States, Italy and Spain and covered acute and convalescent phases of COVID-19. The material from the prospective study consisted of cDNA or gDNA derived from T cells, B-cell-depleted T cells, or PBMCs. Subjects who had been exposed to COVID-19, were actively infected with it, or had recovered from it provided the deeply sampled blood TCRbeta repertoires that made up the dataset. The repertoires were released in a freely available public database intended as a resource for research on the immune response to SARS-CoV-2. The samples were drawn from the first 160 participants of the ongoing ImmuneRACE study and from over a thousand subjects provided by 6 global collaborators. Nearly every sample came with metadata listing a de-identified subject ID, COVID-19 status, age in years and sex. Where HLA class I and class II types were available, the types were taken from metadata supplied by the sample provider, not from assay-based typing. The paper's findings and limits, for the study overall: Clinical and demographic metadata were provided uncurated, with the amount varying by source and participant.

The immunoSEQ Assay, a bias-controlled multiplex PCR, was used to amplify TCRbeta CDR3 regions from genomic DNA. The published analysis was carried out like this. Nucleated cell counts per sample were estimated from amplification of reference gene primers within the assay. To quantify the absolute abundance of each unique TCRbeta CDR3 rearrangement, sequence reads were collapsed and filtered. For each sample, productive Simpson clonality was calculated by taking the square root of Simpson's diversity index across productive rearrangements. TCRdb stores this immuneACCESS table with in-frame sequences only. Part of the clones is absent; in the studies checked, under half of the shortfall reflects unresolved V genes, and no reason is known for the rest. The DNA was the basis for D and trimming; V, J and clone size are from that table. In this sample the table shows 45,000 to 50,000 clones, 86% of which occur a single time. The ten largest clones represent around a tenth of the sample.

The collaborating institutions used their own protocols to collect whole blood in K2EDTA tubes. Collaborator samples were shipped for TCRbeta analysis as frozen whole blood, isolated PBMCs, or DNA extracted from either sample type. The trim is 0 bases for V and 4 bases for J, with a gap of 9 bases between the germline ends. From the germline V gene, CDR1 is SGHVS and CDR2 is FQNEAQ. Measured from the cysteine to the phenylalanine, the CDR3 is 14 residues long. Only the CDR3 region is kept as DNA, spanning 42 bases read in frame from base 1. The sequence derives from a human donor in a cohort sampled during active COVID-19. The sequencing sample was made of peripheral blood. The chain is assembled from TRBV7-8 and TRBJ2-5; no D gene is confidently identified. The DNA reads TGTGCCAGCAGCTTAGCGCCAGGCGCAGAGACCCAGTACTTC. Its protein is CASSLAPGAETQYF.